Below are 15 T cell receptor beta chains sequenced from a single sample in a study of shared clonotypes between healthy human individuals. Data came from immunoSEQ multiplex PCR; TCRdb stores just in-frame clones and leaves some out. The sample holds about 2.1 million clones, 80% to 95% seen once. Naive CD8 cells, CD45RO-negative and positively selected for CCR7, excluded terminally differentiated effector memory CD45RA+ cells. Material for sequencing was naive CD8+ T cells from PBMCs. Receptor source: a man between 18 and 35 years old in good health. Some clones in this sample may be carry-over from other donors' samples.

J is TRBJ1-5 and V is TRBV28; D unclear. From germline, CDR1 is MDHEN and CDR2 SYDVKM. This CDR3 is 18 amino acids long. The V gene lost 6 bases and the J gene lost 6 bases, with 27 bases spanning the gap. The CDR3 nucleotides read TGTGCCAGCAGCCACAAAGATATGGCGGCCCTTTGGACTCAGCCCCAGCATTTT. It codes for CASSHKDMAALWTQPQHF.

This chain links TRBV11-2 with TRBJ2-4, with D hard to call. The V and J ends lost 6 bases and 6 bases respectively, with 12 bases between them. This CDR3 has 13 residues. The germline V gene has CDR1 SGHAT and CDR2 FQNNGV. CDR3 nucleotides: TGTGCCAGCAGTTGGGGTGTCTCAAACATTCAGTACTTC. It codes for CASSWGVSNIQYF.

J is TRBJ2-3 and V is TRBV7-9; D gene uncertain. V was shortened by 4 bases and J by 5 bases, with 16 bases between the two germline ends. The CDR3 has 15 amino acids. The germline gives CDR1 SEHNR, CDR2 FQNEAQ (reference sequence). CDR3 coding DNA: TGTGCCAGCAGCTGGTTCGACGAGCTGGGAGATACGCAGTATTTT. Translating it yields CASSWFDELGDTQYF.

The rearrangement uses TRBV28 and TRBJ2-2, with D unclear. The V and J ends lost 4 bases and 4 bases respectively, with 13 bases between them. CDR1 is MDHEN, CDR2 SYDVKM, per germline. The CDR3 extends over 15 amino acids. The CDR3 bases are TGTGCCAGCAGTTCTGGGTTTGGTGGCACCGGGGAGCTGTTTTTT. This translates into CASSSGFGGTGELFF.

The chain joins TRBV6-6 to TRBJ1-2, with D unresolved. This CDR3 comprises 13 residues. Germline CDR1 MNHNY, CDR2 SVGAGI (reference sequence). V dropped 0 bases and J dropped 3 bases, with 5 bases sitting between them. The CDR3 nucleotides read TGTGCCAGCAGTTACTCGAATGACTATGGCTACACCTTC. This gives the protein CASSYSNDYGYTF.

This rearrangement joins TRBV27 to TRBJ1-2, with no clear D. The germline CDR1 and CDR2 sequences are MNHEY and SMNVEV (reference sequence). Trimming cost V 0 bases and J 5 bases, with 13 bases left between them. The CDR3 totals 15 residues. CDR3 coding DNA: TGTGCCAGCAGTTTATCGGCGGGTACAGCGTATGGCTACACCTTC. Its translation: CASSLSAGTAYGYTF.

The CDR3 region is CASSQDGGDADTGELFF. The CDR3 bases are TGCGCCAGCAGCCAAGATGGGGGGGATGCGGACACCGGGGAGCTGTTTTTT. The J gene is TRBJ2-2, the V gene TRBV4-3, with 7 bases aligning to TRBD2. In germline, CDR1 is LGHNA, CDR2 YSLEER. This CDR3 is 17 amino acids long. J lost 3 bases, V lost 0 bases, and 7 bases had no gene match.

V usage is TRBV15 and J usage is TRBJ2-1, with D possibly matching TRBD1 (6 bases). Germline V gene lookup returns CDR1 LNHNV and CDR2 YYDKDF (reference sequence). The V end lost 3 bases, the J end lost 0 bases, and 18 bases lay between the germline ends. CDR3 length: 18 residues. The CDR3 bases are TGTGCCACCAGCAGGGGCCTACGGCAGGGGATCTCCTACAATGAGCAGTTCTTC. It encodes CATSRGLRQGISYNEQFF.

The chain couples TRBV19 to TRBJ2-7, with TRBD1 matching 9 bases. Per germline, CDR1 LNHDA and CDR2 SQIVND (reference sequence). With V trimmed by 5 bases and J by 5 bases, 10 bases remained unmatched. The length of the CDR3 is 15 residues. This CDR3 reads CASSLRTGVYDEQYF. The CDR3 coding sequence is TGTGCCAGTAGTCTCCGGACAGGGGTTTACGACGAGCAGTACTTC.

The rearrangement joins TRBV29-1 to TRBJ2-2; 7 bases map to TRBD1. V dropped 7 bases and J dropped 6; count of bases not matched to a gene: 8. This CDR3 is 13 amino acids long. Germline V gene lookup returns CDR1 SQVTM and CDR2 ANQGSEA. The CDR3 DNA sequence: TGCAGCGGGGGACAGCTAGGGCCCGGGGAGCTGTTTTTT. This sequence encodes CSGGQLGPGELFF.

The chain couples TRBV9 to TRBJ1-1, with 7 bases identical to TRBD1. Germline V lookup: CDR1 SGDLS, CDR2 YYNGEE. V trimming: 3 bases; J trimming: 7 bases; junction bases outside the gene matches: 9. The CDR3 covers 14 residues. For the CDR3, the DNA is TGTGCCAGCAGCGCCCCAGGGGGGGGTGATGAAGCTTTCTTT. Protein: CASSAPGGGDEAFF. Full variable domain (remainder filled in from reference TRBV9 and TRBJ1-1): DSGVTQTPKHLITATGQRVTLRCSPRSGDLSVYWYQQSLDQGLQFLIQYYNGEERAKGNILERFSAQQFPDLHSELNLSSLELGDSALYFCASSAPGGGDEAFFGQGTRLTVV.

Details on this clone: The sample carries other DNA sequences with the same CDR3. The chain combines TRBV27 with TRBJ2-7, with a weak D call TRBD1 (5 bases). The V gene's germline CDR1 is MNHEY and CDR2 SMNVEV (reference sequence). CDR3 length: 13 residues. V was shortened by 2 bases and J by 2 bases, with 7 bases between the two germline ends. The CDR3 nucleotides are TGTGCCAGCAGTTTAGGGGCTACCTACGAGCAGTACTTC. Translated, it gives CASSLGATYEQYF.

The CDR3 reads CASSRTAGSHEQYF. The CDR3 bases are TGTGCCAGCAGCCGAACAGCAGGTAGCCACGAGCAGTACTTC. The rearrangement links TRBV5-6 to TRBJ2-7; no clear D. Trimming removed 4 bases from V and 5 bases from J, with 16 bases in between. The CDR3 contains 14 residues. Per the germline V gene, CDR1 is SGHDT and CDR2 is YYEEEE.

V gene TRBV7-2 combines with J gene TRBJ2-3, with a weak D call TRBD2 (6 bases). Germline V gene sequence: CDR1 SGHTA, CDR2 FQGNSA. This CDR3 is 15 amino acids long. The ends were cut back, 2 bases at V and 0 bases at J, with 9 bases in the middle. The CDR3 sequence is CASSLSGDSTDTQYF. The CDR3 nucleotides read TGTGCCAGCAGCTTATCGGGAGATAGCACAGATACGCAGTATTTT. The whole variable domain, filled in from reference TRBV7-2 and TRBJ2-3, reads GAGVSQSPSNKVTEKGKDVELRCDPISGHTALYWYRQSLGQGLEFLIYFQGNSAPDKSGLPSDRFSAERTGGSVSTLTIQRTQQEDSAVYLCASSLSGDSTDTQYFGPGTRLTVL.

This chain links TRBV6-6 with TRBJ1-1; 9 bases fit TRBD1. J gave up 6 bases and V 2 bases, and 7 bases lay outside the gene matches. CDR1 is MNHNY, CDR2 SVGAGI, per germline (reference sequence). The CDR3 is made up of 15 amino acids. In nucleotides, the CDR3 is TGTGCCAGCAGTTACCTCGGGACAGGGTGGGCTGAAGCTTTCTTT. Translated: CASSYLGTGWAEAFF.